This TCR beta chain derives from a study of PD-1 blockade in mismatch repair-deficient tumors. Using immunoSEQ multiplex PCR, the repertoire was profiled, and TCRdb retains in-frame clones only, with some absent. The data show roughly 120,000 clones, with almost 90% seen just once and roughly 12% held by the top ten. The TCR-sequenced patients were a few responders to pembrolizumab. This CDR3 contains 14 residues. Germline CDR1 and CDR2: MNHEY and SMNVEV (reference sequence). The V end lost 1 base, the J end lost 5 bases, and 12 bases lay between the germline ends. Broader study findings: After pembrolizumab, tumor-resident clones rose rapidly, then generally contracted before radiologic responses.

Note on this clone: Its antigen is currently unknown.

Specimen: peripheral blood, collected about 17 months after starting pembrolizumab. This clonotype originated in an adult with mismatch repair-deficient cancer. The rearrangement joins TRBV27 to TRBJ2-7, with D maybe TRBD1 (5 bases). The CDR3 DNA follows: TGTGCCAGCAGTTTATACCAGGGAAGAAACGAGCAGTACTTC. Encoded protein: CASSLYQGRNEQYF.